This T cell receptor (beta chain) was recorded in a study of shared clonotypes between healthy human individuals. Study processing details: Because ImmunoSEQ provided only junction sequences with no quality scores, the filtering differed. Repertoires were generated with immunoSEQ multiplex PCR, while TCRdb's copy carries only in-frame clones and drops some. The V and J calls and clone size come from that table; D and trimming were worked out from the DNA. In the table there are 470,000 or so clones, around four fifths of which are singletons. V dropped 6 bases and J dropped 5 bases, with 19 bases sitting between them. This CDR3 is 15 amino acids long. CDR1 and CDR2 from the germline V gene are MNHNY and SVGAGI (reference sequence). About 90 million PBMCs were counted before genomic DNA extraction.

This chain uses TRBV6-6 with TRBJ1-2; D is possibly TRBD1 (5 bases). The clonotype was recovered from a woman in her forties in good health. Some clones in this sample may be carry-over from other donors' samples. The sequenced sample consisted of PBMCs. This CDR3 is CASSYGRPGGYGYTF. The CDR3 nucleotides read TGTGCCAGCAGCTACGGAAGACCCGGGGGTTATGGCTACACCTTC.